The clone carrying this TCR beta chain has just a few counts. Its matching antigen is unknown. Time point denoted: patch test 1, 2 weeks after DPC sensitization. This sample's treatment: therapeutic diphenylcyclopropenone sensitization with weekly scalp DPC. The template was total RNA from unfractionated whole blood. These data belong to a study of human T cells and chemical hapten exposure. Germline V gene sequence: CDR1 KGHSH, CDR2 LQKENI. The CDR3 is 15 residues long. Trimming removed 3 bases from V and 4 bases from J, with 15 bases in between. Study results and caveats: TCRs at a frequency above 1 in 1000 stayed unchanged with DPC sensitization. Patch test score showed a positive correlation with PT1 expanded TCR counts.

Attachment of unique molecular identifiers to individual cDNA molecules was performed in the library. TCRdb passed the RACE reads through MiXCR, listing each CDR3 protein once. The table records under 200,000 distinct CDR3 sequences, roughly 15% of them present only once. Sample: whole blood, taken in connection with sensitization to the hapten diphenylcyclopropenone (DPC). This sequence was found in a woman aged 25 to 45 with alopecia areata. Some clones in this sample may be carry-over from other donors' samples. The V call is TRBV18, the J call TRBJ1-1, with a tentative D call TRBD1 (6 bases). CDR3 DNA sequence: TGTGCCAGCTCACCGAACGAGGGGGGGGGCACTGAAGCTTTCTTT. As protein: CASSPNEGGGTEAFF.